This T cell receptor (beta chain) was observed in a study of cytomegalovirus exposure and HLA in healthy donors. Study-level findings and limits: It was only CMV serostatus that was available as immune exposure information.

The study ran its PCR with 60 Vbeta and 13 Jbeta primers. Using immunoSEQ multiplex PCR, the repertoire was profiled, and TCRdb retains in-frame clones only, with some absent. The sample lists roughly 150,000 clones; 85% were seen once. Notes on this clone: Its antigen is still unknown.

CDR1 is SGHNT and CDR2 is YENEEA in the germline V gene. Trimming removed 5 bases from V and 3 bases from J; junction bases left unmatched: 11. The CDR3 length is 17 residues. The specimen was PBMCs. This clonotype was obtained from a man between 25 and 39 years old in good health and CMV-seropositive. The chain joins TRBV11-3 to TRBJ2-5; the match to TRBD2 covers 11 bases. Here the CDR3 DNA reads TGTGCCAGCAGCCCACTTCCACTAGCGGGAGCGAAAGAGACCCAGTACTTC. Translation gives CASSPLPLAGAKETQYF.